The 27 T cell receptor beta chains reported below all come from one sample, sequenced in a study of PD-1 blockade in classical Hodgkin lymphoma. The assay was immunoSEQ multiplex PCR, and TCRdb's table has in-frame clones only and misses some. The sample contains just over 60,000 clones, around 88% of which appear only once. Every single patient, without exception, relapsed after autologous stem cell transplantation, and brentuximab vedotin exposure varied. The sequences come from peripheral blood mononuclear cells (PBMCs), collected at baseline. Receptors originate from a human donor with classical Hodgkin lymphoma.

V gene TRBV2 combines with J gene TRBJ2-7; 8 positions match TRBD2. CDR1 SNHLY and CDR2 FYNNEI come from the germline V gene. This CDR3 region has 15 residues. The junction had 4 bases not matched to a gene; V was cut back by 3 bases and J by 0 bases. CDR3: CASSDSGGSSYEQYF. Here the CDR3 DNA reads TGTGCCAGCAGTGATTCGGGGGGGAGCTCCTACGAGCAGTACTTC.

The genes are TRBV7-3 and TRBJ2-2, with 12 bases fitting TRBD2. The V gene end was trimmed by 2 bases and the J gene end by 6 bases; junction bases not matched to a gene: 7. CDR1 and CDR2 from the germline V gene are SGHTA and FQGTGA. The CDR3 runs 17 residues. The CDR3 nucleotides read TGTGCCAGCAGCTTATCCCGGACTAGCGGGGTGGCCGGGGAGCTGTTTTTT. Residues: CASSLSRTSGVAGELFF.

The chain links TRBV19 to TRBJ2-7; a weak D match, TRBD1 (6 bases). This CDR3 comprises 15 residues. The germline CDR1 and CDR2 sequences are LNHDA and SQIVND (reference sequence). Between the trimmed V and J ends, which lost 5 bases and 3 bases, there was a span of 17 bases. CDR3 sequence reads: CASSPNRDNVYEQYF. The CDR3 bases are TGTGCCAGTAGTCCCAACCGGGACAACGTCTACGAGCAGTACTTC.

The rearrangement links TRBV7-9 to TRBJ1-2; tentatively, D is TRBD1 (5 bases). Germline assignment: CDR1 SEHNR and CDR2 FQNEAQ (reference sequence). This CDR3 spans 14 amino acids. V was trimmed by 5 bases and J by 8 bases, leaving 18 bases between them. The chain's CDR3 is CASSGRDSGWGYTF. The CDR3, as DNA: TGTGCCAGCAGCGGGCGGGACTCAGGATGGGGCTACACCTTC.

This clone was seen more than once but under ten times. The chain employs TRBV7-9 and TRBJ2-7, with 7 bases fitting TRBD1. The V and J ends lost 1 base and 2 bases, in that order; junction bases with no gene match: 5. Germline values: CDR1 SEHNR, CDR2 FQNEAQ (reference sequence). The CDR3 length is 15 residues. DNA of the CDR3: TGTGCCAGCAGCTTAGATGACAGGGTCCCCTACGAGCAGTACTTC. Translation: CASSLDDRVPYEQYF.

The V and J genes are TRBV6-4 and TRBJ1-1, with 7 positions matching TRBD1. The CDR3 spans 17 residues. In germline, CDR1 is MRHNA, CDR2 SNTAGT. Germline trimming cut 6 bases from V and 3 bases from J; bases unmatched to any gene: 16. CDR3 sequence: CASRFPYRGTFDTEAFF. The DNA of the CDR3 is TGTGCCAGCAGATTCCCTTACAGGGGAACCTTTGACACTGAAGCTTTCTTT.

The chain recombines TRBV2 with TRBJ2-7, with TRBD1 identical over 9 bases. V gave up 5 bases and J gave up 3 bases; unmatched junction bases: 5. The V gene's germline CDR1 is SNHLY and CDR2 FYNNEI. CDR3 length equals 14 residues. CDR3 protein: CASSPRTGDYEQYF. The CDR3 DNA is TGTGCCAGCAGTCCCCGGACAGGGGACTACGAGCAGTACTTC.

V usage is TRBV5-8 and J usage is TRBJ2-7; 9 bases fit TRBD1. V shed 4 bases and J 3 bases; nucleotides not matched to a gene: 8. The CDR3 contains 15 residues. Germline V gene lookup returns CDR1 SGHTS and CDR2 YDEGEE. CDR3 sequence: CASSLGTGIFYEQYF. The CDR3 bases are TGTGCCAGCAGCCTCGGGACAGGGATATTCTACGAGCAGTACTTC. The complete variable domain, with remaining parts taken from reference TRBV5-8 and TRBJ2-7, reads EAGVTQSPTHLIKTRGQQATLRCSPISGHTSVYWYQQALGLGLQFLLWYDEGEERNRGNFPPRFSGRQFPNYSSELNVNALELEDSALYLCASSLGTGIFYEQYFGPGTRLTVT.

CDR3 in DNA: TGTGCCAGCAGCTTAGGCGTCAGTTACAATGAGCAGTTCTTC. It translates to CASSLGVSYNEQFF. The chain recombines TRBV11-3 with TRBJ2-1; D remains ambiguous. The CDR3 covers 14 residues. Trimming left V 1 base short and J 4 bases short, with 8 bases between. Germline assignment: CDR1 SGHNT and CDR2 YENEEA.

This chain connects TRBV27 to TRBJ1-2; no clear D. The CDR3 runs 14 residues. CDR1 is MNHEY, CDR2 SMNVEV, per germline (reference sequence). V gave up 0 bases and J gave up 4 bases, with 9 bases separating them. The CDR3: CASSLSGGIYGYTF. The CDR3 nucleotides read TGTGCCAGCAGTTTATCTGGCGGGATCTATGGCTACACCTTC.

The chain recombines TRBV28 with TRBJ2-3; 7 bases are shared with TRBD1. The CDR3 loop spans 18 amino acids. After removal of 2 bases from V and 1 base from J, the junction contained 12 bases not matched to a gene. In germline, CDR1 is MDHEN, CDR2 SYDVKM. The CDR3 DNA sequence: TGTGCCAGCAGTTTAAATGGCCGGGGTACAGGGGGCACAGATACGCAGTATTTT. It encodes CASSLNGRGTGGTDTQYF.

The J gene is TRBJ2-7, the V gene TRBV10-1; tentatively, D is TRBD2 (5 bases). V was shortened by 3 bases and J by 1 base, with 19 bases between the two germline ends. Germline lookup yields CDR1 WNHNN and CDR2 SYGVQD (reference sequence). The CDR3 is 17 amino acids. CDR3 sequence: CASSDESEGVRSYEQYF. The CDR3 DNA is TGCGCCAGCAGTGACGAGTCCGAGGGAGTCCGATCCTACGAGCAGTACTTC.

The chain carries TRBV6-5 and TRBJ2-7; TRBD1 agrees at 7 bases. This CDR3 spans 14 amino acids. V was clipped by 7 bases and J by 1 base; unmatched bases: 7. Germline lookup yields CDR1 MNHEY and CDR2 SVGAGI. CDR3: CASIGQDGSYEQYF. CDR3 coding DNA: TGTGCCAGCATTGGACAGGACGGTTCCTACGAGCAGTACTTC.

In DNA form, the CDR3 reads TGCGCCAGCAGCCAAGAACGCTGGGGGAGAACTGAAGCTTTCTTT. It yields the protein CASSQERWGRTEAFF. The chain uses TRBV4-3 and TRBJ1-1, with D perhaps TRBD1 (5 bases). The V end lost 0 bases, the J end lost 5 bases, and 13 bases lay between the germline ends. In germline, CDR1 is LGHNA, CDR2 YSLEER. CDR3 size: 15 residues.

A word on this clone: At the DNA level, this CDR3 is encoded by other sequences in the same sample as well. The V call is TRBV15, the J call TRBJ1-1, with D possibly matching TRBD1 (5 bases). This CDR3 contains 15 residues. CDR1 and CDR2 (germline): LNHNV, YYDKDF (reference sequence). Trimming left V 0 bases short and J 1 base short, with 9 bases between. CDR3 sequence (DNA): TGTGCCACCAGCAGAGATCGCGGACAGAACACTGAAGCTTTCTTT. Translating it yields CATSRDRGQNTEAFF.

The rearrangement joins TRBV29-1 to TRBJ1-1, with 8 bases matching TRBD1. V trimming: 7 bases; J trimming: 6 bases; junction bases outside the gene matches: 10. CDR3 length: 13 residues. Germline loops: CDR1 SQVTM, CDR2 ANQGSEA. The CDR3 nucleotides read TGCAGCGCCCCGACAGGGGTAGGCTCTGAAGCTTTCTTT. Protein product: CSAPTGVGSEAFF.

CDR3 DNA sequence: TGTGCCAGCGGGAACACCATATATTTT. The encoded protein is CASGNTIYF. The chain combines TRBV6-5 with TRBJ1-3; D is ambiguous. The CDR3 has 9 residues. V was shortened by 8 bases and J by 7 bases, with 3 bases between the two germline ends. From germline, CDR1 is MNHEY and CDR2 SVGAGI.

CDR3 residues: CASSLVLAGGGNEQFF. CDR3 DNA: TGCGCCAGCAGCTTGGTTCTAGCGGGGGGTGGTAATGAGCAGTTCTTC. The chain uses TRBV5-1 and TRBJ2-1; TRBD2 agrees at 11 bases. The length of the CDR3 is 16 residues. The J segment lost 7 bases and the V segment lost 0 bases, leaving 6 bases of the junction unmatched. In germline, CDR1 is SGHRS, CDR2 YFSETQ.

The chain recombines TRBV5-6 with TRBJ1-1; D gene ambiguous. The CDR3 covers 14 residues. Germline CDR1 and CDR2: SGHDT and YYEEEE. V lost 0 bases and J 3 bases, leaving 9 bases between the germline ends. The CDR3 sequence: CASSLAVGYTEAFF. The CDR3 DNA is TGTGCCAGCAGCTTGGCCGTCGGTTACACTGAAGCTTTCTTT.

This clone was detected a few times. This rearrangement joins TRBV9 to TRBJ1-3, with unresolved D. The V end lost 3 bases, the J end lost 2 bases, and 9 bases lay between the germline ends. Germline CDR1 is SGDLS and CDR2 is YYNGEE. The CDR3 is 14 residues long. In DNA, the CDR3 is TGTGCCAGCAGCGGTTACACGACTGGAAACACCATATATTTT. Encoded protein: CASSGYTTGNTIYF.

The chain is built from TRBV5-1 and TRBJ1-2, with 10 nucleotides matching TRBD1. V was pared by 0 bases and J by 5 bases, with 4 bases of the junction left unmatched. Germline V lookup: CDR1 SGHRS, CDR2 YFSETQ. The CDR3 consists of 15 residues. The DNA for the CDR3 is TGCGCCAGCAGCTTGGAGACAGGGGGCCAATATGGCTACACCTTC. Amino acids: CASSLETGGQYGYTF.

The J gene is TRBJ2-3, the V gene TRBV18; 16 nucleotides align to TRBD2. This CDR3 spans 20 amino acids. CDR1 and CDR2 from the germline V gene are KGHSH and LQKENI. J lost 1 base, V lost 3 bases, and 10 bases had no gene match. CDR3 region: CASSPRRGTSGGAGTDTQYF. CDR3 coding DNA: TGTGCCAGCTCACCCCGACGTGGGACTAGCGGGGGGGCCGGCACAGATACGCAGTATTTT.

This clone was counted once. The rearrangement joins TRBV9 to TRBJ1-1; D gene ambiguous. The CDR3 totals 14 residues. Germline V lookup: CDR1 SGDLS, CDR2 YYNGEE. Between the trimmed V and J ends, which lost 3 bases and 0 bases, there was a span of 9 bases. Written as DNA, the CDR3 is TGTGCCAGCAGCGGAACAGCGCTGAACACTGAAGCTTTCTTT. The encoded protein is CASSGTALNTEAFF. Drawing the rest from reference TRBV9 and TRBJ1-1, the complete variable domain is DSGVTQTPKHLITATGQRVTLRCSPRSGDLSVYWYQQSLDQGLQFLIQYYNGEERAKGNILERFSAQQFPDLHSELNLSSLELGDSALYFCASSGTALNTEAFFGQGTRLTVV.

CDR3 DNA: TGTGCCAGCAGAAGGACAGTCGAGAACACTGAAGCTTTCTTT. This encodes CASRRTVENTEAFF. The chain is built from TRBV6-6 and TRBJ1-1, with D possibly being TRBD1 (6 bases). Germline V CDR1 and CDR2: MNHNY, SVGAGI (reference sequence). V gave up 6 bases and J gave up 1 base, with 12 bases separating them. The CDR3 has 14 amino acids.

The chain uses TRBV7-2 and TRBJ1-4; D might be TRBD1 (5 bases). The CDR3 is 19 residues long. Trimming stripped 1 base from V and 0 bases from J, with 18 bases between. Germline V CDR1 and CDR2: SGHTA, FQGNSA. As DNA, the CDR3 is TGTGCCAGCAGCTTAGTATACATCCACGGGACTGCAACTAATGAAAAACTGTTTTTT. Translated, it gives CASSLVYIHGTATNEKLFF.

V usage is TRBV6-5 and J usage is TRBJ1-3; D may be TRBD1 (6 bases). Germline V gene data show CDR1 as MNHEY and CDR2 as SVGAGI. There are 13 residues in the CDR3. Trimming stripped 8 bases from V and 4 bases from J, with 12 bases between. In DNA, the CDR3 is TGTGCCAGCCGAACAGGGCCGGGAAACACCATATATTTT. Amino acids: CASRTGPGNTIYF.

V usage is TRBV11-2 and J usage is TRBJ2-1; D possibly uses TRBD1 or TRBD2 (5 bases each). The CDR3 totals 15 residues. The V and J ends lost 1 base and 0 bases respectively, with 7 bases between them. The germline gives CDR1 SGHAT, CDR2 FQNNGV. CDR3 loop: CASSLGGSSYNEQFF. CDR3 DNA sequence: TGTGCCAGCAGCTTAGGGGGGAGCTCCTACAATGAGCAGTTCTTC.